A single sample is the source of the 32 T cell receptor beta chains below, sequenced in a study of shared clonotypes between healthy human individuals. Libraries were prepared by immunoSEQ multiplex PCR; TCRdb keeps only in-frame clonotypes and omits some of them. Altogether 550,000 to 700,000 clones are present, 73% being singletons, with the ten largest covering roughly 2%. Sequencing was performed on memory CD4+ T cells sorted from blood. The subset here: CD45RA-negative fraction. The receptors come from a woman in her twenties or thirties in good health.

V and J are TRBV28 and TRBJ1-2, with D uncertain. The CDR3 contains 15 residues. V dropped 3 bases and J dropped 5 bases, with 16 bases sitting between them. The germline V gene has CDR1 MDHEN and CDR2 SYDVKM. CDR3 sequence reads: CASSFRDSHFYGYTF. The CDR3 DNA follows: TGTGCCAGCAGTTTTAGGGATTCTCATTTTTATGGCTACACCTTC.

The chain carries TRBV19 and TRBJ1-1; D may be TRBD1 (5 bases). The germline V gene encodes CDR1 LNHDA and CDR2 SQIVND (reference sequence). V lost 4 bases and J 8 bases, leaving 14 bases between the germline ends. There are 13 residues in the CDR3. CDR3 in amino acids: CASSTKRGTEAFF. CDR3 in DNA: TGTGCCAGTAGTACGAAGAGAGGGACCGAAGCTTTCTTT.

The CDR3 here is CASSPLYCNQPQHF. The CDR3, as DNA: TGCGCCAGCAGTCCCCTTTATTGCAATCAGCCCCAGCATTTT. This sequence joins TRBV23-1 and TRBJ1-5; no clear D gene. TRBV23-1 is placed among ORFs of uncertain function. CDR3 size: 14 residues. V dropped 4 bases and J dropped 2 bases, with 9 bases sitting between them.

A note on this clone: Mismatch with germline at one junction end may stem from a read error. J is TRBJ2-1 and V is TRBV2; D gene ambiguous. The CDR3 is 13 amino acids. Germline lookup yields CDR1 SNHLY and CDR2 FYNNEI. CDR3 sequence (DNA): TGTGCCAGCAGTGGGTTCTCCAACAATGAGCAGTTCTTC. The encoded protein is CASSGFSNNEQFF.

This clone is a singleton in its sample. This chain joins TRBV28 and TRBJ2-3; D tentatively fits TRBD1 or TRBD2 (5 bases each). Trimming pared 6 bases from V and 6 bases from J, leaving 13 bases between. The germline CDR1 and CDR2 sequences are MDHEN and SYDVKM. The CDR3 loop spans 13 amino acids. CDR3 amino acids: CASSLGVLDTQYF. The CDR3 DNA follows: TGTGCCAGCAGCCTGGGGGTTTTGGATACGCAGTATTTT. Filled out from reference TRBV28 and TRBJ2-3, the complete variable domain reads DVKVTQSSRYLVKRTGEKVFLECVQDMDHENMFWYRQDPGLGLRLIYFSYDVKMKEKGDIPEGYSVSREKKERFSLILESASTNQTSMYLCASSLGVLDTQYFGPGTRLTVL.

This clone was found once. The chain links TRBV6-4 to TRBJ2-2, with 7 bases lining up with TRBD2. The V gene's germline CDR1 is MRHNA and CDR2 SNTAGT. The V and J ends lost 5 bases and 0 bases, in that order; junction bases with no gene match: 3. The CDR3 runs to 15 residues. CDR3 loop: CASSSTSANTGELFF. CDR3 in DNA: TGTGCCAGCAGTTCTACTAGCGCGAACACCGGGGAGCTGTTTTTT.

This chain connects TRBV7-9 to TRBJ1-5; D gene ambiguous. V lost 7 bases and J lost 5, with 15 bases in between. The CDR3 consists of 14 residues. Germline V gene sequence: CDR1 SEHNR, CDR2 FQNEAQ (reference sequence). CDR3 sequence (DNA): TGTGCCAGCACCACCGGGTCCGGGGATCAGCCCCAGCATTTT. Translation gives CASTTGSGDQPQHF.

CDR3: CSVVPAGSYEQYF. The CDR3 DNA reads as TGCAGCGTTGTTCCCGCGGGGTCCTACGAGCAGTACTTC. The chain uses TRBV29-1 and TRBJ2-7, with D possibly matching TRBD2 (6 bases). With 4 bases removed from V and 1 base from J, the gap between germline ends came to 11 bases. The CDR3 totals 13 residues. CDR1 SQVTM and CDR2 ANQGSEA come from the germline V gene.

V and J are TRBV28 and TRBJ2-7; TRBD2 is a possible D gene (6 bases). The length of the CDR3 is 16 residues. V was trimmed by 4 bases and J by 7 bases, leaving 23 bases between them. Germline V gene sequence: CDR1 MDHEN, CDR2 SYDVKM. The CDR3 spells CASSSPGTGGVREQYF. The CDR3 region has the DNA TGTGCCAGCAGTTCCCCCGGGACTGGGGGAGTGCGGGAGCAGTACTTC.

The sample holds one count of this clone. The rearrangement joins TRBV5-4 to TRBJ2-1; D might be TRBD1 or TRBD2, each matching 5 bases. Per germline, CDR1 SGHNT and CDR2 YYREEE (reference sequence). Trimming shortened V by 6 bases and J by 0 bases, and 10 bases separated the two germline ends. The CDR3 runs to 14 residues. The CDR3, as DNA: TGTGCCAGCACCGGGGCCTCCTCCTACAATGAGCAGTTCTTC. Translated, it gives CASTGASSYNEQFF.

The chain carries TRBV6-5 and TRBJ2-1; TRBD2 aligns across 7 bases. Germline V CDR1 and CDR2: MNHEY, SVGAGI. With V trimmed by 6 bases and J by 5 bases, 4 bases remained unmatched. The CDR3 spans 13 residues. CDR3 sequence: CASSPLANNEQFF. Here the CDR3 DNA reads TGTGCCAGCAGCCCACTAGCGAACAATGAGCAGTTCTTC.

The chain joins TRBV6-5 to TRBJ2-4, with D tentatively TRBD1 or TRBD2 (5 bases each). The V end was cut by 4 bases, the J end by 9 bases, with 19 bases between. CDR1 is MNHEY and CDR2 is SVGAGI in the germline V gene. The CDR3 consists of 15 residues. This chain's CDR3 is CASSSHTRESRIQYF. In nucleotides, the CDR3 is TGTGCCAGCAGTTCCCACACCAGGGAGAGTCGCATTCAGTACTTC.

Remarks on this clone: The sample holds other DNA sequences that translate to the same CDR3. The V call is TRBV6-6, the J call TRBJ1-5, with D unresolved. CDR3 length: 14 residues. The V gene lost 0 bases and the J gene lost 2 bases, with 5 bases spanning the gap. Germline CDR1 MNHNY, CDR2 SVGAGI (reference sequence). The CDR3 nucleotides read TGTGCCAGCAGTTACTCCGGGGGCAATCAGCCCCAGCATTTT. This sequence encodes CASSYSGGNQPQHF.

The chain recombines TRBV30 with TRBJ2-7; 9 nucleotides align to TRBD1. Germline V gene sequence: CDR1 GTSNPN, CDR2 SVGIG (reference sequence). Trimming took 5 bases from V and 6 from J; bases not matched to a gene: 5. This CDR3 is built from 12 residues. CDR3 loop: CAWQGTGTEQYF. The CDR3 nucleotides read TGTGCCTGGCAAGGGACAGGGACCGAGCAGTACTTC.

The chain combines TRBV6-1 with TRBJ1-5; D not resolved. CDR3 length: 13 amino acids. The V and J ends lost 2 bases and 11 bases respectively, with 13 bases between them. CDR1 is MNHNS and CDR2 is SASEGT in the germline V gene. This chain's CDR3 is CASSEIERTAQHF. The CDR3 DNA follows: TGTGCCAGCAGTGAAATAGAACGGACGGCCCAGCATTTT.

This clone appeared once. This chain joins TRBV30 and TRBJ2-7; no clear D. The V end was cut by 0 bases, the J end by 5 bases, with 8 bases between. Germline CDR1 GTSNPN, CDR2 SVGIG (reference sequence). CDR3 length: 12 amino acids. Here the CDR3 reads CAWSVGYHEQYF. The DNA of the CDR3 is TGTGCCTGGAGTGTTGGGTATCACGAGCAGTACTTC. The full variable domain, rest sourced from reference TRBV30 and TRBJ2-7, is SQTIHQWPATLVQPVGSPLSLECTVEGTSNPNLYWYRQAAGRGLQLLFYSVGIGQISSEVPQNLSASRPQDRQFILSSKKLLLSDSGFYLCAWSVGYHEQYFGPGTRLTVT.

The chain links TRBV5-1 to TRBJ2-7; weak D call: TRBD2 (5 bases). Germline CDR1 reads SGHRS; CDR2 reads YFSETQ. The V end was cut by 4 bases, the J end by 2 bases, with 7 bases between. The CDR3 totals 12 residues. DNA of the CDR3: TGCGCCAGCAGCCCGGGGACCTACGAGCAGTACTTC. Protein product: CASSPGTYEQYF.

The chain couples TRBV28 to TRBJ2-7; D might be TRBD1 (6 bases). This CDR3 has 15 residues. V lost 6 bases and J lost 3, with 18 bases in between. The V gene's germline CDR1 is MDHEN and CDR2 SYDVKM. CDR3 protein: CASSRGQPIDYEQYF. CDR3 DNA: TGTGCCAGCAGCCGCGGACAGCCGATAGACTACGAGCAGTACTTC.

The chain links TRBV6-5 to TRBJ1-2; D not certain. CDR3 length: 15 amino acids. CDR1 MNHEY and CDR2 SVGAGI come from the germline V gene. The ends were cut back, 1 base at V and 0 bases at J, with 9 bases in the middle. The CDR3 region is CASSYYGLANYGYTF. DNA for the CDR3: TGTGCCAGCAGTTACTACGGGTTAGCTAACTATGGCTACACCTTC.

The chain joins TRBV6-6 to TRBJ2-1; 7 nucleotides match TRBD2. The CDR3 covers 13 residues. Germline values: CDR1 MNHNY, CDR2 SVGAGI (reference sequence). The V and J ends lost 2 bases and 12 bases, in that order; junction bases with no gene match: 7. The CDR3 is CASSYLLGGVQFF. The CDR3 DNA reads as TGTGCCAGCAGTTACCTATTGGGGGGGGTGCAGTTCTTC.

This clone appeared once. J is TRBJ1-2 and V is TRBV19; D possibly corresponds to TRBD1 (5 bases). The V gene's germline CDR1 is LNHDA and CDR2 SQIVND (reference sequence). The CDR3 is 16 amino acids. The V end was cut by 6 bases, the J end by 2 bases, with 19 bases between. The DNA for the CDR3 is TGTGCCAGTAGCGTGCAACGGGACGTCCGAAACTATGGCTACACCTTC. It encodes CASSVQRDVRNYGYTF.

This clone appeared a few times. The V and J genes are TRBV5-8 and TRBJ2-7, with 7 bases fitting TRBD2. Per the germline V gene, CDR1 is SGHTS and CDR2 is YDEGEE. This CDR3 comprises 15 residues. The junction had 13 bases not matched to a gene; V was cut back by 4 bases and J by 6 bases. The CDR3 nucleotides read TGTGCCAGCAGCCGTGAAGGACGGGGGAGGGGCGAGCAGTACTTC. It specifies CASSREGRGRGEQYF. Based on the CDR3 plus reference TRBV5-8 and TRBJ2-7, the full variable domain is EAGVTQSPTHLIKTRGQQATLRCSPISGHTSVYWYQQALGLGLQFLLWYDEGEERNRGNFPPRFSGRQFPNYSSELNVNALELEDSALYLCASSREGRGRGEQYFGPGTRLTVT.

V gene TRBV2 combines with J gene TRBJ2-7; possibly TRBD1 or TRBD2 for D (5 bases each). Trimming pared 7 bases from V and 0 bases from J, leaving 16 bases between. Germline values: CDR1 SNHLY, CDR2 FYNNEI. The CDR3 spans 15 residues. CDR3 bases: TGTGCCAGCAACATGGGACGAGGGGTCTCCTACGAGCAGTACTTC. As protein: CASNMGRGVSYEQYF.

V is TRBV27 and J is TRBJ2-2; TRBD1 aligns across 9 bases. CDR3 length: 16 amino acids. With 5 bases clipped from V and 2 bases from J, the junction kept 6 bases outside the gene matches. The germline gives CDR1 MNHEY, CDR2 SMNVEV (reference sequence). The CDR3 region is CASSADRGINTGELFF. The CDR3 DNA reads as TGTGCCAGCAGTGCCGACAGGGGGATTAACACCGGGGAGCTGTTTTTT.

This clone turned up a few times. The sample has other DNA sequences that encode this CDR3 too. This rearrangement joins TRBV7-6 to TRBJ1-5; tentative D call: TRBD1 (5 bases). The V end was cut by 0 bases, the J end by 4 bases, with 7 bases between. Germline assignment: CDR1 SGHVS and CDR2 FNYEAQ. The CDR3 loop spans 14 amino acids. In DNA form, the CDR3 reads TGTGCCAGCAGCTTAGCGGGGGGGAATCAGCCCCAGCATTTT. This encodes CASSLAGGNQPQHF.

The chain employs TRBV9 and TRBJ2-1, with 9 positions matching TRBD1. V dropped 4 bases and J dropped 0; count of bases not matched to a gene: 5. The CDR3 sequence is 16 residues long. Germline V gene lookup returns CDR1 SGDLS and CDR2 YYNGEE. CDR3 nucleotide sequence: TGTGCCAGCAGCCCACAGGGACAGGGCTCCTACAATGAGCAGTTCTTC. Translated, it gives CASSPQGQGSYNEQFF. The full variable domain, in which reference TRBV9 and TRBJ2-1 provide the parts outside the CDR3, is DSGVTQTPKHLITATGQRVTLRCSPRSGDLSVYWYQQSLDQGLQFLIQYYNGEERAKGNILERFSAQQFPDLHSELNLSSLELGDSALYFCASSPQGQGSYNEQFFGPGTRLTVL.

This chain links TRBV5-1 with TRBJ1-4; tentative D call: TRBD1 (5 bases). Trimming took 4 bases from V and 6 from J, leaving 13 bases between them. This CDR3 comprises 14 residues. The germline CDR1 and CDR2 sequences are SGHRS and YFSETQ. CDR3: CASSGGRADEKLFF. The CDR3 coding sequence is TGCGCCAGCAGCGGGGGAAGGGCTGATGAAAAACTGTTTTTT.

V usage is TRBV5-1 and J usage is TRBJ2-3, with 8 nucleotides matching TRBD2. Unmatched junction bases numbered 4, after V lost 0 bases and J lost 1 base. Germline CDR1 SGHRS, CDR2 YFSETQ. The length of the CDR3 is 16 residues. For the CDR3, the DNA is TGCGCCAGCAGCTTGGCGGGAGGGCCTGGCACAGATACGCAGTATTTT. Encoded protein: CASSLAGGPGTDTQYF.

This clone was seen at least ten times. The V call is TRBV9, the J call TRBJ2-3; 8 bases are a match to TRBD2. This CDR3 contains 15 residues. In germline, CDR1 is SGDLS, CDR2 YYNGEE. V trimming: 0 bases; J trimming: 3 bases; junction bases outside the gene matches: 3. The CDR3 reads CASSVAAGETDTQYF. DNA of the CDR3: TGTGCCAGCAGCGTAGCAGCGGGAGAGACAGATACGCAGTATTTT. Full variable domain (remainder filled in from reference TRBV9 and TRBJ2-3): DSGVTQTPKHLITATGQRVTLRCSPRSGDLSVYWYQQSLDQGLQFLIQYYNGEERAKGNILERFSAQQFPDLHSELNLSSLELGDSALYFCASSVAAGETDTQYFGPGTRLTVL.

The chain joins TRBV6-1 to TRBJ1-4; tentative D call: TRBD1 (6 bases). This CDR3 is built from 14 residues. In germline, CDR1 is MNHNS, CDR2 SASEGT. The V gene lost 5 bases and the J gene lost 8 bases, with 15 bases spanning the gap. The chain's CDR3 is CASSTPSQGEKLFF. CDR3 DNA sequence: TGTGCCAGCAGTACACCATCCCAGGGGGAAAAACTGTTTTTT.

This clone was recorded only once. CDR3 sequence: CASSLQDRATNEKLFF. The CDR3 nucleotides read TGTGCCAGTAGTCTTCAAGACAGGGCAACTAATGAAAAACTGTTTTTT. The gene calls are TRBV19 and TRBJ1-4; 7 bases align to TRBD1. The CDR3 covers 16 residues. In germline, CDR1 is LNHDA, CDR2 SQIVND (reference sequence). V lost 5 bases and J lost 0; bases outside the gene matches: 6.

The V gene is TRBV5-6, the J gene TRBJ2-5, with a possible D match to TRBD2 (6 bases). Trimming cost V 4 bases and J 8 bases, with 15 bases left between them. CDR1 and CDR2 from the germline V gene are SGHDT and YYEEEE. The CDR3 has 13 amino acids. The CDR3 here is CASSLGSGGTQYF. The CDR3 DNA reads as TGTGCCAGCAGCCTCGGCTCCGGGGGAACCCAGTACTTC.